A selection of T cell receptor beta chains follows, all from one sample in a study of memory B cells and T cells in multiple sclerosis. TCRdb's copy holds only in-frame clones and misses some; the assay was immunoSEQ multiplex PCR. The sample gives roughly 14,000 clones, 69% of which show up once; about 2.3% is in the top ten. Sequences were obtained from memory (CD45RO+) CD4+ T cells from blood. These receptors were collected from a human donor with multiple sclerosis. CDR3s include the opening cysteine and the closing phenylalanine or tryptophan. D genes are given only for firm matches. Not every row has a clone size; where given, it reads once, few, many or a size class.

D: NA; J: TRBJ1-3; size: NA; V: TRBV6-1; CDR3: CASSEAIRRTAQSPGNTIYF; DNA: TGTGCCAGCAGTGAAGCAATCCGTCGGACAGCCCAGTCCCCGGGCAACACCATATATTTT
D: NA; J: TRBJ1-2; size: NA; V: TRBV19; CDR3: CATTDGGGFLYGYTF; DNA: TGTGCCACAACGGACGGCGGAGGATTTCTTTATGGCTACACCTTC
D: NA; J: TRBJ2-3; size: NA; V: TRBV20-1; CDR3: CSTLRDTQYF; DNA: TGCAGCACCCTCCGGGATACGCAGTATTTT
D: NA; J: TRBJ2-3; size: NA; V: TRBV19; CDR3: CASSPDQGDTQYF; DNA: TGTGCCAGTAGCCCGGATCAGGGAGATACGCAGTATTTT
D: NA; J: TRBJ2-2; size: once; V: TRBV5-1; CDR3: CASSLQGQNTGELFF; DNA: TGCGCCAGCAGCCTACAGGGACAGAACACCGGGGAGCTGTTTTTT
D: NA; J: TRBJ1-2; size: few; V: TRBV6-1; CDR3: CASSEYRDGYTF; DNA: TGTGCCAGCAGTGAATACAGGGATGGCTACACCTTC
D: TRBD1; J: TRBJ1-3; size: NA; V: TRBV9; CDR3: CASSARWGQGVSGNTIYF; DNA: TGTGCCAGCAGCGCGAGATGGGGACAGGGTGTCTCTGGAAACACCATATATTTT
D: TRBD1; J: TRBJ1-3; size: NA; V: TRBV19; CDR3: CASRGFGQGSSPGNTIYF; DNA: TGTGCCAGCCGGGGGTTTGGACAGGGGAGCTCCCCTGGAAACACCATATATTTT
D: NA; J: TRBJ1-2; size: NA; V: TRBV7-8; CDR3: CASSLAPASGGGGYTF; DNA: TGTGCCAGCAGCTTAGCCCCCGCCAGCGGGGGCGGTGGCTACACCTTC
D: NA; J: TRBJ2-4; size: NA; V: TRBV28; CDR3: CASSRPPGNRAKNIQYF; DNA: TGTGCCAGCAGTCGCCCACCCGGGAATCGAGCCAAAAACATTCAGTACTTC
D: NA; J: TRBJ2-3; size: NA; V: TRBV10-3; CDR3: CAIRQDSHTDTQYF; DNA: TGTGCCATCAGGCAGGACAGTCACACAGATACGCAGTATTTT
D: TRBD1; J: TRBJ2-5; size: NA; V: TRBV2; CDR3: CASSARTGGSKTQYF; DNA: TGTGCCAGCAGTGCTCGGACAGGGGGCTCGAAGACCCAGTACTTC
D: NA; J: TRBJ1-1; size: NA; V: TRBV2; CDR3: CASSGEVNTEAFF; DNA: TGTGCCAGCAGTGGGGAGGTGAACACTGAAGCTTTCTTT
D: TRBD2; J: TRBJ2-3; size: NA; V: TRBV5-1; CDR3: CASRYSGGAVDTQYF; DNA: TGCGCCAGCAGATATAGCGGGGGGGCGGTAGATACGCAGTATTTT
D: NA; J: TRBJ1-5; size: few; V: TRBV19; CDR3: CASRDSLSNQPQHF; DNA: TGTGCCAGTAGGGACAGTCTTAGCAATCAGCCCCAGCATTTT
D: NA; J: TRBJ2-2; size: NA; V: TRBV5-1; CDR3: CASSLVGGRTGELFF; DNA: TGCGCCAGCAGCTTGGTAGGAGGCCGCACCGGGGAGCTGTTTTTT